Each of the 31 T cell receptor beta chains below was sequenced from the same sample in a study of blood T cell repertoires in COVID-19. Data came from immunoSEQ multiplex PCR; TCRdb stores just in-frame clones and leaves some out. Of about 150,000 clones listed, 70% to 90% are singletons. The sequenced material came from peripheral blood. These receptors were collected from a man in his sixties with COVID-19, enrolled during active disease.

The V and J genes are TRBV6-5 and TRBJ1-2; 10 bases align to TRBD1. Germline V gene sequence: CDR1 MNHEY, CDR2 SVGAGI. V was pared by 6 bases and J by 3 bases, with 7 bases of the junction left unmatched. The CDR3 is 15 amino acids. The CDR3 region is CASSLDRGPDYGYTF. In DNA, the CDR3 is TGTGCCAGCAGCCTTGACAGGGGGCCTGACTATGGCTACACCTTC.

This rearrangement joins TRBV2 to TRBJ1-6, with TRBD1 matching 7 bases. V trimming: 8 bases; J trimming: 1 base; junction bases outside the gene matches: 2. Germline-derived CDR1 and CDR2 are SNHLY and FYNNEI. The CDR3 is made up of 14 amino acids. The CDR3 protein is CASLTGSYNSPLHF. Written as DNA, the CDR3 is TGTGCCAGCCTGACAGGGTCCTATAATTCACCCCTCCACTTT.

The V gene is TRBV5-1, the J gene TRBJ1-6; maybe TRBD1 (6 bases). V was shortened by 4 bases and J by 9 bases, with 14 bases between the two germline ends. Germline CDR1 reads SGHRS; CDR2 reads YFSETQ. The CDR3 runs 14 residues. The CDR3: CASSADSIISPLHF. The CDR3 DNA reads as TGCGCCAGCAGCGCGGACAGTATAATTTCACCCCTCCACTTT.

The rearrangement links TRBV2 to TRBJ1-5; D unclear. In germline, CDR1 is SNHLY, CDR2 FYNNEI. The CDR3 has 14 amino acids. The ends were cut back, 3 bases at V and 3 bases at J, with 9 bases in the middle. The chain's CDR3 is CASSDDGANQPQHF. The DNA of the CDR3 is TGTGCCAGCAGTGATGACGGAGCCAATCAGCCCCAGCATTTT.

V usage is TRBV5-1 and J usage is TRBJ2-3, with 7 bases aligning to TRBD2. Germline V gene lookup returns CDR1 SGHRS and CDR2 YFSETQ. The CDR3 is made up of 16 amino acids. Trimming took 4 bases from V and 2 from J; bases not matched to a gene: 10. The CDR3, as DNA: TGCGCCAGCAGCGTCCGACCTAGCGGTACCACAGATACGCAGTATTTT. Protein sequence: CASSVRPSGTTDTQYF.

The genes are TRBV6-2 or TRBV6-3 and TRBJ1-2; D is possibly TRBD1 (5 bases). V was shortened by 6 bases and J by 2 bases, with 16 bases between the two germline ends. From germline, CDR1 is MNHEY and CDR2 SVGEGT. This CDR3 region has 15 residues. CDR3 DNA: TGTGCCAGCAGCCGAACAGCAGGGCTGAACTATGGCTACACCTTC. This encodes CASSRTAGLNYGYTF.

The rearrangement links TRBV28 to TRBJ1-6; TRBD1 agrees at 8 bases. This CDR3 is 15 amino acids long. The V and J ends lost 7 bases and 4 bases, in that order; junction bases with no gene match: 6. Germline V gives CDR1 MDHEN, CDR2 SYDVKM. This chain's CDR3 is CASTRTGLYNSPLHF. For the CDR3, the DNA is TGTGCCAGCACTAGGACAGGGCTATATAATTCACCCCTCCACTTT.

The rearrangement uses TRBV6-1 and TRBJ1-4; possibly TRBD1 for D (6 bases). The germline gives CDR1 MNHNS, CDR2 SASEGT. The CDR3 runs 16 residues. V lost 1 base and J 5 bases, leaving 14 bases between the germline ends. The CDR3 bases are TGTGCCAGCAGTGAAGGGGCAGGGGATCTCAATGAAAAACTGTTTTTT. Translated, it gives CASSEGAGDLNEKLFF.

The genes are TRBV19 and TRBJ2-3; 8 bases fit TRBD2. CDR3 length equals 15 residues. CDR1 is LNHDA and CDR2 is SQIVND in the germline V gene (reference sequence). Unmatched junction bases numbered 7, after V lost 5 bases and J lost 3 bases. In DNA form, the CDR3 reads TGTGCCAGTAGTCCAAGCGGGAGTAAGACAGATACGCAGTATTTT. Protein: CASSPSGSKTDTQYF.

V is TRBV5-3 and J is TRBJ2-1; perhaps TRBD1 as D (6 bases). Being an ORF, TRBV5-3 has a function that is uncertain. This CDR3 is built from 11 residues. The ends were cut back, 4 bases at V and 14 bases at J, with 13 bases in the middle. CDR3 region: CARSLRQAKFF. The CDR3 DNA reads as TGTGCCAGAAGCCTACGACAGGCAAAGTTCTTC.

This rearrangement joins TRBV6-4 to TRBJ2-1; tentative D call: TRBD1 (6 bases). This CDR3 has 13 residues. V lost 5 bases, J lost 7 bases, and 12 bases lay in between. Germline-derived CDR1 and CDR2 are MRHNA and SNTAGT. CDR3 region: CASSQGGVNEQFF. The CDR3 DNA is TGTGCCAGCAGTCAAGGGGGAGTGAATGAGCAGTTCTTC.

The V gene is TRBV7-3, the J gene TRBJ2-2, with TRBD1 matching 8 bases. With V trimmed by 5 bases and J by 5 bases, 10 bases remained unmatched. The CDR3 runs to 16 residues. Germline V lookup: CDR1 SGHTA, CDR2 FQGTGA. CDR3 loop: CASSPNQQGGTGELFF. CDR3 sequence (DNA): TGTGCCAGCAGCCCTAACCAACAGGGGGGAACCGGGGAGCTGTTTTTT.

The chain recombines TRBV6-2 or TRBV6-3 with TRBJ2-7; maybe TRBD2 (6 bases). The CDR3 runs to 16 residues. Germline V gene lookup returns CDR1 MNHEY and CDR2 SVGEGT. Deletions cut 0 bases from V and 7 bases from J, with 19 bases between. CDR3 protein: CASSYSTSGSSVEQYF. In DNA form, the CDR3 reads TGTGCCAGCAGTTACTCGACCAGCGGGTCATCTGTGGAGCAGTACTTC.

This chain connects TRBV6-2 or TRBV6-3 to TRBJ1-5; 8 nucleotides match TRBD1. V lost 2 bases and J lost 0; bases outside the gene matches: 12. Germline assignment: CDR1 MNHEY and CDR2 SVGEGT. The length of the CDR3 is 19 residues. CDR3 in DNA: TGTGCCAGCAGTTACAGGGGACAGGAGGGGCTATATAGCAATCAGCCCCAGCATTTT. It is translated as CASSYRGQEGLYSNQPQHF.

This clone was picked up a small number of times. In DNA form, the CDR3 reads TGTGCCAGCAGCCCCTTAGGTCCGGGGGCAGGGGGGTACAATGAGCAGTTCTTC. The encoded protein is CASSPLGPGAGGYNEQFF. The chain is built from TRBV7-6 and TRBJ2-1; D may be TRBD1 (7 bases). This CDR3 has 18 residues. V dropped 5 bases and J dropped 4 bases, with 24 bases sitting between them. Germline-derived CDR1 and CDR2 are SGHVS and FNYEAQ.

The V call is TRBV7-9, the J call TRBJ2-5, with D perhaps matching TRBD1 (6 bases). This CDR3 has 15 residues. V gave up 5 bases and J gave up 5 bases, with 18 bases separating them. Looked up from germline, CDR1 is SEHNR and CDR2 is FQNEAQ (reference sequence). In DNA form, the CDR3 reads TGTGCCAGCAGCCCGCAAAGCGGCAGGGGCGAGACCCAGTACTTC. Translated, it gives CASSPQSGRGETQYF. Drawing the rest from reference TRBV7-9 and TRBJ2-5, the complete variable domain is DTGVSQNPRHKITKRGQNVTFRCDPISEHNRLYWYRQTLGQGPEFLTYFQNEAQLEKSRLLSDRFSAERPKGSFSTLEIQRTEQGDSAMYLCASSPQSGRGETQYFGPGTRLLVL.

This chain joins TRBV7-2 and TRBJ2-1; 9 bases fit TRBD2. Germline loops: CDR1 SGHTA, CDR2 FQGNSA. The V segment lost 5 bases and the J segment 10 bases; nucleotides outside the gene matches: 9. The CDR3 runs to 14 residues. The CDR3 DNA follows: TGTGCCAGCAGCCCTGATAGCGGGAGTGGGGAGCAGTTCTTC. Translation gives CASSPDSGSGEQFF.

V gene TRBV2 combines with J gene TRBJ1-5; 7 bases map to TRBD1. V dropped 6 bases and J dropped 7; count of bases not matched to a gene: 9. The V gene's germline CDR1 is SNHLY and CDR2 FYNNEI. This CDR3 is built from 14 residues. This CDR3 is CASRVQGVRQPQHF. The CDR3 DNA reads TGTGCCAGCAGAGTCCAGGGGGTCCGCCAGCCCCAGCATTTT.

The rearrangement links TRBV28 to TRBJ2-1; D possibly corresponds to TRBD2 (6 bases). This CDR3 comprises 17 residues. Between the trimmed V and J ends, which lost 5 bases and 2 bases, there was a span of 19 bases. CDR1 is MDHEN and CDR2 is SYDVKM in the germline V gene. The CDR3 DNA follows: TGTGCCAGCAGTACTAGGAGGGCCTCCTTGACCTACAATGAGCAGTTCTTC. It encodes CASSTRRASLTYNEQFF.

The chain uses TRBV4-3 and TRBJ2-7, with D perhaps TRBD1 (5 bases). Germline CDR1 is LGHNA and CDR2 is YSLEER. Trimming stripped 0 bases from V and 5 bases from J, with 11 bases between. The CDR3 is made up of 14 amino acids. The CDR3 DNA follows: TGCGCCAGCAGCCAAGACTCGGCCAGGGACGAGCAGTACTTC. Encoded protein: CASSQDSARDEQYF.

This chain joins TRBV19 and TRBJ1-4; perhaps TRBD1 as D (6 bases). The CDR3 loop spans 16 amino acids. Germline assignment: CDR1 LNHDA and CDR2 SQIVND (reference sequence). Trimming took 5 bases from V and 3 from J, leaving 16 bases between them. The CDR3 DNA reads TGTGCCAGTAGTGCCGCGGGGGCGCAGGCTAATGAAAAACTGTTTTTT. Amino acids: CASSAAGAQANEKLFF.

This rearrangement joins TRBV30 to TRBJ1-2, with 7 bases lining up with TRBD1. The V gene end was trimmed by 2 bases and the J gene end by 4 bases; junction bases not matched to a gene: 10. The CDR3 consists of 15 residues. Germline V gives CDR1 GTSNPN, CDR2 SVGIG (reference sequence). The DNA of the CDR3 is TGTGCCTGGAGTCCAACTTCGACAGGGACCTATGGCTACACCTTC. Translated: CAWSPTSTGTYGYTF.

The V gene is TRBV5-4, the J gene TRBJ2-1; TRBD2 aligns across 12 bases. Germline V CDR1 and CDR2: SGHNT, YYREEE (reference sequence). This CDR3 region has 16 residues. Trimming removed 4 bases from V and 5 bases from J; junction bases left unmatched: 7. As DNA, the CDR3 is TGTGCCAGCAGCCCGCTAGCGGGAGGGTCAAACAATGAGCAGTTCTTC. This sequence encodes CASSPLAGGSNNEQFF.

V is TRBV28 and J is TRBJ2-7; 7 bases line up with TRBD1. The CDR3 runs to 14 residues. Germline assignment: CDR1 MDHEN and CDR2 SYDVKM. The junction had 5 bases not matched to a gene; V was cut back by 3 bases and J by 3 bases. CDR3 bases: TGTGCCAGCAGTTTGGGACAGTGGAGCTACGAGCAGTACTTC. Translation: CASSLGQWSYEQYF.

In nucleotides, the CDR3 is TGTGCCAGTAGTATGGGTGGGAGAAACCACGAGCAGTACTTC. Translated, it gives CASSMGGRNHEQYF. The gene calls are TRBV19 and TRBJ2-7; maybe TRBD2 (5 bases). Germline CDR1 and CDR2: LNHDA and SQIVND (reference sequence). The CDR3 sequence is 14 residues long. The V end was cut by 3 bases, the J end by 5 bases, with 14 bases between. The whole variable domain, remainder taken from reference TRBV19 and TRBJ2-7, is DGGITQSPKYLFRKEGQNVTLSCEQNLNHDAMYWYRQDPGQGLRLIYYSQIVNDFQKGDIAEGYSVSREKKESFPLTVTSAQKNPTAFYLCASSMGGRNHEQYFGPGTRLTVT.

V usage is TRBV29-1 and J usage is TRBJ1-1; 8 bases match TRBD1. Losses at the gene ends were 6 bases for V and 5 bases for J; bases not matched to a gene: 5. The CDR3 length is 12 residues. Germline-derived CDR1 and CDR2 are SQVTM and ANQGSEA. The CDR3, as DNA: TGCAGCGTCACAGGGGGGGGGACTGAAGCTTTCTTT. Protein product: CSVTGGGTEAFF. Drawing the rest from reference TRBV29-1 and TRBJ1-1, the complete variable domain is SAVISQKPSRDICQRGTSLTIQCQVDSQVTMMFWYRQQPGQSLTLIATANQGSEATYESGFVIDKFPISRPNLTFSTLTVSNMSPEDSSIYLCSVTGGGTEAFFGQGTRLTVV.

V usage is TRBV11-2 and J usage is TRBJ2-3; 12 nucleotides match TRBD2. The V segment lost 5 bases and the J segment 2 bases; nucleotides outside the gene matches: 5. Germline V gene sequence: CDR1 SGHAT, CDR2 FQNNGV. The CDR3 totals 16 residues. Here the CDR3 DNA reads TGTGCCAGCAGCCCCGGACTAGCGGGAATCACAGATACGCAGTATTTT. It specifies CASSPGLAGITDTQYF.

V usage is TRBV11-2 and J usage is TRBJ2-5; no firm D call. This CDR3 is built from 16 residues. V was trimmed by 5 bases and J by 4 bases, leaving 20 bases between them. Germline CDR1 reads SGHAT; CDR2 reads FQNNGV. The CDR3 protein is CASSAQWAAQRETQYF. The CDR3 region has the DNA TGTGCCAGCAGCGCACAATGGGCTGCTCAACGAGAGACCCAGTACTTC.

The chain carries TRBV9 and TRBJ1-5, with D possibly matching TRBD1 (6 bases). V lost 5 bases and J 2 bases, leaving 14 bases between the germline ends. Germline CDR1 SGDLS, CDR2 YYNGEE. CDR3 length: 15 amino acids. CDR3 sequence: CASSVTGSGNQPQHF. The CDR3 nucleotides are TGTGCCAGCAGTGTTACAGGGTCAGGCAATCAGCCCCAGCATTTT.

This chain joins TRBV5-1 and TRBJ2-5; 10 bases are a match to TRBD1. The length of the CDR3 is 14 residues. With 5 bases clipped from V and 5 bases from J, the junction kept 6 bases outside the gene matches. CDR1 and CDR2 (germline): SGHRS, YFSETQ. In DNA, the CDR3 is TGCGCCAGCAGGACCGGGACAGGGGTTGAGACCCAGTACTTC. It specifies CASRTGTGVETQYF.

The chain is built from TRBV6-4 and TRBJ2-7, with D possibly matching TRBD1 (5 bases). V lost 8 bases, J lost 3 bases, and 8 bases lay in between. Germline-derived CDR1 and CDR2 are MRHNA and SNTAGT. This CDR3 spans 11 amino acids. Here the CDR3 DNA reads TGTGCCAGCTCACAGGACTACGAGCAGTACTTC. Translating gives CASSQDYEQYF.